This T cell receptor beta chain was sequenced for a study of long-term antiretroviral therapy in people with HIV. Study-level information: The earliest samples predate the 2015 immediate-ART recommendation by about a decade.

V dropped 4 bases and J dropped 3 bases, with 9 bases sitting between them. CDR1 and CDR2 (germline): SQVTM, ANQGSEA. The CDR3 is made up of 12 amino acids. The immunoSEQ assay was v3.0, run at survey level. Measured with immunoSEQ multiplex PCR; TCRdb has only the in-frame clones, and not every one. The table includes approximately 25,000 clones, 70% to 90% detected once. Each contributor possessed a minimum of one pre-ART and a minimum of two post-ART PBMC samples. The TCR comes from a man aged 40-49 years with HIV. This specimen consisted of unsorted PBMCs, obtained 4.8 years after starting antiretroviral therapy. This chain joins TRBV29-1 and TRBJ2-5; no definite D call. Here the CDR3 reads CSVGRPEETQYF. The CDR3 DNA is TGCAGCGTTGGGAGACCCGAAGAGACCCAGTACTTC. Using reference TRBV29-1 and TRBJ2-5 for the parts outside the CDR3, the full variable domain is SAVISQKPSRDICQRGTSLTIQCQVDSQVTMMFWYRQQPGQSLTLIATANQGSEATYESGFVIDKFPISRPNLTFSTLTVSNMSPEDSSIYLCSVGRPEETQYFGPGTRLLVL.